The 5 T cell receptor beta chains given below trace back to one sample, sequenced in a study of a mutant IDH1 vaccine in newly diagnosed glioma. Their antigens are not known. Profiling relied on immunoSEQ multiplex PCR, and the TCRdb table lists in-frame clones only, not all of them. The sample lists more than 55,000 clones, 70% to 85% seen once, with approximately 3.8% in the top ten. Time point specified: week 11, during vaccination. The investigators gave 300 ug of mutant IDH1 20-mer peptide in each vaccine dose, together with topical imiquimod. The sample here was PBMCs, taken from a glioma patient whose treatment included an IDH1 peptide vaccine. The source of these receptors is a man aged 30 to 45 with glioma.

This CDR3 reads CASSLGDLGQAGRTDTQYF. The CDR3, as DNA: TGTGCCAGCAGCTTAGGTGACCTAGGGCAGGCAGGGAGAACAGATACGCAGTATTTT. This rearrangement joins TRBV11-1 to TRBJ2-3, with D perhaps assigned TRBD1 or TRBD2 (5 bases each). Trimming took off 1 base at V and 3 bases at J, with 23 bases between the two ends. The CDR3 sequence is 19 residues long. CDR1 is SGHAT, CDR2 FQDESV, per germline (reference sequence).

CDR3 region: CAWSRGTPSGNTIYF. CDR3 DNA: TGTGCCTGGAGTCGAGGGACGCCCTCTGGAAACACCATATATTTT. The gene calls are TRBV30 and TRBJ1-3, with D maybe TRBD1 (5 bases). Trimming took 2 bases from V and 0 from J, leaving 11 bases between them. The CDR3 sequence is 15 residues long. Germline V CDR1 and CDR2: GTSNPN, SVGIG (reference sequence).

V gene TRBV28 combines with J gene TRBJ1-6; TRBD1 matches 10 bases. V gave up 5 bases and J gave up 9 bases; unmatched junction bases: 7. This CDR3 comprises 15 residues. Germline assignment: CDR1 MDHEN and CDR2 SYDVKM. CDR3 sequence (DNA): TGTGCCAGCAGTCCAGGGGGGACAGGGGCTTCACCCCTCCACTTT. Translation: CASSPGGTGASPLHF.

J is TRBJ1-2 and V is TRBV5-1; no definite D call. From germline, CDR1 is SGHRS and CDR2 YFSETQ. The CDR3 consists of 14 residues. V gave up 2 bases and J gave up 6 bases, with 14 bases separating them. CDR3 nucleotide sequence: TGCGCCAGCAGCTTCACGGGGATTCGAGATGGCTACACCTTC. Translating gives CASSFTGIRDGYTF.

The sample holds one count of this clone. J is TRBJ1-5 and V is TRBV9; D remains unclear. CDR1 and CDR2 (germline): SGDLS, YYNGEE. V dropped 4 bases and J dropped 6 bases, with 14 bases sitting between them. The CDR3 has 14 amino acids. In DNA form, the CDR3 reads TGTGCCAGCAGCCCCCTCTCGAGAGGTCAGCCCCAGCATTTT. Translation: CASSPLSRGQPQHF.